The clone carrying this T cell receptor (beta chain) was counted ten times or more. The antigen is unknown. These data originate in a study of T-cell reconstitution after alpha-beta-depleted transplantation in children. Study results and limitations: About two months after transplant, alpha-beta T cells reportedly came from several hundred expanded graft clones. A year post-transplant, T-cell counts and diversity derived mostly from newly produced T cells.

V was pared by 8 bases and J by 0 bases, with 7 bases of the junction left unmatched. The CDR3 sequence is 14 residues long. CDR1 is MNHEY, CDR2 SMNVEV, per germline (reference sequence). A TCRbeta library incorporating unique molecular identifiers was prepared. Via MiXCR, TCRdb re-called the PCR reads, giving one row per CDR3 protein. The data show about 280,000 distinct CDR3 sequences, around a tenth seen once. The chain has TRBV27 and TRBJ2-7, with TRBD2 matching 7 bases. The sequence derives from a male patient between 2 and 15 years old who had a stem cell transplant for chronic granulomatous disease, so the T cells may come from the graft donor. The starting material was peripheral blood, obtained 180 days after TCRalphabeta/CD19-depleted stem cell transplant. The CDR3 nucleotides are TGTGCCAGCGCGCGGGGGACTTTCTCCTACGAGCAGTACTTC. Translation gives CASARGTFSYEQYF.